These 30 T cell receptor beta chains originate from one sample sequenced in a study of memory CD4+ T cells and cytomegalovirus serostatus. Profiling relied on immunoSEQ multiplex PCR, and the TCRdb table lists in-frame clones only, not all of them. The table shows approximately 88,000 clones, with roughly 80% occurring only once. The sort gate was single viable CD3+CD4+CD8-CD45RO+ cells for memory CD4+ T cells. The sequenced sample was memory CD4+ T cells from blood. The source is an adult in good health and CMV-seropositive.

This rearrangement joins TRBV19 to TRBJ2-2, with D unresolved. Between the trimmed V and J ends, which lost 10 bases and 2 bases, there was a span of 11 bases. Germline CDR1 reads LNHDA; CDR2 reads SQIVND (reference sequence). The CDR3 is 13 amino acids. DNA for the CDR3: TGTGCCACCGTCCGACTTAACACCGGGGAGCTGTTTTTT. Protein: CATVRLNTGELFF.

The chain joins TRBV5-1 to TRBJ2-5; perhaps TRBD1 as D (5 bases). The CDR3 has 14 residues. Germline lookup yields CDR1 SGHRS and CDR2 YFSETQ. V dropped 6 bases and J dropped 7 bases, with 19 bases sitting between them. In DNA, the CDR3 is TGCGCCAGCACCAAAGACAGAACCCAGGTGACCCAGTACTTC. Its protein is CASTKDRTQVTQYF.

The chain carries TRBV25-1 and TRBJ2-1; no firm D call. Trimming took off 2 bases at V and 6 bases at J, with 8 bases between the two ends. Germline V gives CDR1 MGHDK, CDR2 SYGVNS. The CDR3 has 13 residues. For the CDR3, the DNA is TGTGCCAGCAGTGAAGCCAAGACCAATGAGCAGTTCTTC. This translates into CASSEAKTNEQFF.

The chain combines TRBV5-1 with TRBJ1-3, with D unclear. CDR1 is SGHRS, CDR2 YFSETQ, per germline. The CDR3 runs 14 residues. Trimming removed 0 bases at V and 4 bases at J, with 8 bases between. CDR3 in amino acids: CASSLEAQGNTIYF. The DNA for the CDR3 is TGCGCCAGCAGCTTGGAGGCACAGGGAAACACCATATATTTT.

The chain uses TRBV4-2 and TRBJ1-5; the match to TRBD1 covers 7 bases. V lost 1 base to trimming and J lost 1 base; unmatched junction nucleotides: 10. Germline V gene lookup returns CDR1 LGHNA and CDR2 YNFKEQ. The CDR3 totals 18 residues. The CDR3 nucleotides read TGTGCCAGCAGCCAAGGGACAGGAGCCACTTCCAGCAATCAGCCCCAGCATTTT. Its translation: CASSQGTGATSSNQPQHF.

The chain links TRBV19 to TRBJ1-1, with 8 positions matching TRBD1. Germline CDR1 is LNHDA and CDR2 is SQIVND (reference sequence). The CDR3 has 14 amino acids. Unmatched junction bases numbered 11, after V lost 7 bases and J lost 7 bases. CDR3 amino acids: CASKDRGFLREAFF. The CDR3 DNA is TGTGCCAGTAAAGACAGGGGTTTCCTCCGTGAAGCTTTCTTT.

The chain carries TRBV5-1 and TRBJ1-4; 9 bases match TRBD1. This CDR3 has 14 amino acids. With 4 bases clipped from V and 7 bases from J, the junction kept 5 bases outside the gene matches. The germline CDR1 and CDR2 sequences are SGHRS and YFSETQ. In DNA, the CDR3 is TGCGCCAGCAGCGCCCCGGACAGGGGTGAAAAACTGTTTTTT. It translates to CASSAPDRGEKLFF. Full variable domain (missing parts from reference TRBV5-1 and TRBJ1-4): KAGVTQTPRYLIKTRGQQVTLSCSPISGHRSVSWYQQTPGQGLQFLFEYFSETQRNKGNFPGRFSGRQFSNSRSEMNVSTLELGDSALYLCASSAPDRGEKLFFGSGTQLSVL.

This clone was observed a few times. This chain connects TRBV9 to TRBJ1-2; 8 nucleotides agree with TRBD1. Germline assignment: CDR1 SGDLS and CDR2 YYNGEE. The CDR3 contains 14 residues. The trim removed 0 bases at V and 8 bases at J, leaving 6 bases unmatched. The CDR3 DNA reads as TGTGCCAGCAGCGTAGGGCAGGGGGCGGGCGGCTACACCTTC. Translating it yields CASSVGQGAGGYTF. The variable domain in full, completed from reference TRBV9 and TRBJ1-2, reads DSGVTQTPKHLITATGQRVTLRCSPRSGDLSVYWYQQSLDQGLQFLIQYYNGEERAKGNILERFSAQQFPDLHSELNLSSLELGDSALYFCASSVGQGAGGYTFGSGTRLTVV.

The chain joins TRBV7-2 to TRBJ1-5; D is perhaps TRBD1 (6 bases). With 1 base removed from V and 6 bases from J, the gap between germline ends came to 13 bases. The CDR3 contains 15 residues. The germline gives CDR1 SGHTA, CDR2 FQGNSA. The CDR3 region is CASSLVGATIQPQHF. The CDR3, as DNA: TGTGCCAGCAGCTTAGTGGGGGCGACGATTCAGCCCCAGCATTTT.

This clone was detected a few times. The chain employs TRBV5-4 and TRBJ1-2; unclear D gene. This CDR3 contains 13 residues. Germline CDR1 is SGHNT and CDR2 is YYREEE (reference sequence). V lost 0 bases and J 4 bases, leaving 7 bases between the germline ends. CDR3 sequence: CASSLGGSYGYTF. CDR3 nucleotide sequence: TGTGCCAGCAGCTTGGGCGGGAGCTATGGCTACACCTTC.

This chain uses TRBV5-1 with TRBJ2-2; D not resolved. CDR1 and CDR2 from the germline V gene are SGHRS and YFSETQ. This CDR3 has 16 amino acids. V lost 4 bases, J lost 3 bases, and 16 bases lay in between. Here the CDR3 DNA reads TGCGCCAGCAGCCCTGACCCTACGCTCGACACCGGGGAGCTGTTTTTT. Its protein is CASSPDPTLDTGELFF.

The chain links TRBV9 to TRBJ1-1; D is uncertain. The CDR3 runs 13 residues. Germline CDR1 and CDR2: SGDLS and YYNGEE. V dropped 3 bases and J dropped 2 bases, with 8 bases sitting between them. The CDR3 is CASSGAFNTEAFF. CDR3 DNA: TGTGCCAGCAGCGGGGCTTTCAACACTGAAGCTTTCTTT.

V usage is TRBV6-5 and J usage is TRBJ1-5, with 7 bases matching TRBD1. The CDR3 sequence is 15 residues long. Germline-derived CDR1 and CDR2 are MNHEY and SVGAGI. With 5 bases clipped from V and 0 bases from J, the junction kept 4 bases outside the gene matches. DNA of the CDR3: TGTGCCAGCAGTCGACAGGGCCCTAGCAATCAGCCCCAGCATTTT. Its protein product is CASSRQGPSNQPQHF.

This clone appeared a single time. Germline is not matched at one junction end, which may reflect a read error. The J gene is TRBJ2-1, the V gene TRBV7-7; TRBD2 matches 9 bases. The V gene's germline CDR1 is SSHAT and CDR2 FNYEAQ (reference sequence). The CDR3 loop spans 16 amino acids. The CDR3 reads CASSLGGSGSYNEQFF. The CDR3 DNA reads TGTGCTAGCAGCTTAGGGGGTAGCGGGAGTTACAATGAGCAGTTCTTC.

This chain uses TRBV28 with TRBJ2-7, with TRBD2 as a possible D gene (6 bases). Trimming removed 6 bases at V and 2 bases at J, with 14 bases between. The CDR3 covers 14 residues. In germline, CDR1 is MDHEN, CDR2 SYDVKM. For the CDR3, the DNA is TGTGCCAGCAGGAAAGCGGGTTCAACCTACGAGCAGTACTTC. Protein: CASRKAGSTYEQYF.

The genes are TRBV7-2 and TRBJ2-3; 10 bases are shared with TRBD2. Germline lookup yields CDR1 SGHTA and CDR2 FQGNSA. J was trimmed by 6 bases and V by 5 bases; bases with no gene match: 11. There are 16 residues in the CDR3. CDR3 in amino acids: CASSPRGSGRADTQYF. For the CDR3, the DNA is TGTGCCAGCAGCCCCCGTGGGAGCGGGAGGGCGGATACGCAGTATTTT.

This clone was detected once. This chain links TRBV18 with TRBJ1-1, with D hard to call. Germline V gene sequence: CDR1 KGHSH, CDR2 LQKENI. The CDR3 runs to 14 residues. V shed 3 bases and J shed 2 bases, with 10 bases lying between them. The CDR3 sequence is CASSPDTANTEAFF. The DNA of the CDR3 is TGTGCCAGCTCACCCGACACAGCTAACACTGAAGCTTTCTTT.

CDR3 bases: TGCGCCAGCAGCTCTCGGACCCGCACAGATACGCAGTATTTT. Amino acids: CASSSRTRTDTQYF. This chain joins TRBV4-3 and TRBJ2-3; D uncertain. V lost 5 bases and J 1 base, leaving 10 bases between the germline ends. The length of the CDR3 is 14 residues. Germline V gives CDR1 LGHNA, CDR2 YSLEER.

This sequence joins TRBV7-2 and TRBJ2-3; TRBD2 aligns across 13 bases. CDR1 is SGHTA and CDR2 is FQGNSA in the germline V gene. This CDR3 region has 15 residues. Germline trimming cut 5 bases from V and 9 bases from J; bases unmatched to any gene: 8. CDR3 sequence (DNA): TGTGCCAGCAGCCAGCAGGGACTAGCGGGGAACACGCAGTATTTT. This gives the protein CASSQQGLAGNTQYF.

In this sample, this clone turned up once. In DNA, the CDR3 is TGTGCCAGCTGCCGGGCTAGAGAATGTTACGAGCAGTACTTC. Amino acids: CASCRARECYEQYF. The rearrangement links TRBV2 to TRBJ2-7, with D hard to call. This CDR3 spans 14 amino acids. With 8 bases removed from V and 4 bases from J, the gap between germline ends came to 18 bases. The germline V gene encodes CDR1 SNHLY and CDR2 FYNNEI.

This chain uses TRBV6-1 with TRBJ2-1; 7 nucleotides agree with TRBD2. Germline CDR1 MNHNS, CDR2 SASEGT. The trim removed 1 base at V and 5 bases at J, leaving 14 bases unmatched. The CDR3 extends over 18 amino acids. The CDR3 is CASSEVLLYTSEHNEQFF. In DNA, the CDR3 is TGTGCCAGCAGTGAAGTCCTTCTTTATACTAGCGAACACAATGAGCAGTTCTTC.

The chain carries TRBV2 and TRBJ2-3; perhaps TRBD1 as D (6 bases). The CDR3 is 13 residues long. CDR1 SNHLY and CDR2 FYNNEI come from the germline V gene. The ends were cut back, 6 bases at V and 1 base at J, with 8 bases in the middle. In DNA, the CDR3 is TGTGCCAGCAGAAAGGGGGGCACAGATACGCAGTATTTT. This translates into CASRKGGTDTQYF. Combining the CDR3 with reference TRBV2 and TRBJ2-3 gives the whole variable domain EPEVTQTPSHQVTQMGQEVILRCVPISNHLYFYWYRQILGQKVEFLVSFYNNEISEKSEIFDDQFSVERPDGSNFTLKIRSTKLEDSAMYFCASRKGGTDTQYFGPGTRLTVL.

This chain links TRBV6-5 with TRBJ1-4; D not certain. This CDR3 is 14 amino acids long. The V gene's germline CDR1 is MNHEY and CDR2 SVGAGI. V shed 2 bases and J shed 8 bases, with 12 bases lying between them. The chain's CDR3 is CASSYARGGEKLFF. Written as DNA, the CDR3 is TGTGCCAGCAGTTACGCGAGAGGTGGGGAAAAACTGTTTTTT.

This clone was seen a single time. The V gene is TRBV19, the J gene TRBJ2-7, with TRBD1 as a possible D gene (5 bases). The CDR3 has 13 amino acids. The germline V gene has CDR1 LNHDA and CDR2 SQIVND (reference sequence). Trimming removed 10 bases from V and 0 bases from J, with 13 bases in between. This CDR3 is CATRGPSSYEQYF. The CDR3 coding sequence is TGTGCCACAAGGGGCCCGAGCTCCTACGAGCAGTACTTC.

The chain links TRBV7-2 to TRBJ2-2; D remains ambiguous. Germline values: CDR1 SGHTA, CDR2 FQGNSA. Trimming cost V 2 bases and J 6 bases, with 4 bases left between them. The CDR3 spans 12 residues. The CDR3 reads CASSLYPGELFF. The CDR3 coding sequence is TGTGCCAGCAGCTTATATCCCGGGGAGCTGTTTTTT.

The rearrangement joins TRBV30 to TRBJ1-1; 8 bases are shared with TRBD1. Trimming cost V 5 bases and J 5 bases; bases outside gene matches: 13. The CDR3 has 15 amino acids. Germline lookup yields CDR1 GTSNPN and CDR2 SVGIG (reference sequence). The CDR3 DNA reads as TGTGCCTGGGGGGGAATAAGACAGGGGTGGACTGAAGCTTTCTTT. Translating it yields CAWGGIRQGWTEAFF.

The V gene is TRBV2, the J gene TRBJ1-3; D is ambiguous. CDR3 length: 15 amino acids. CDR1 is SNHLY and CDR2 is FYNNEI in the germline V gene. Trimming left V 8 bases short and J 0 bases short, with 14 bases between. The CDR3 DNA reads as TGTGCCAGCGAACAGACGGCGGTCTCTGGAAACACCATATATTTT. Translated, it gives CASEQTAVSGNTIYF.

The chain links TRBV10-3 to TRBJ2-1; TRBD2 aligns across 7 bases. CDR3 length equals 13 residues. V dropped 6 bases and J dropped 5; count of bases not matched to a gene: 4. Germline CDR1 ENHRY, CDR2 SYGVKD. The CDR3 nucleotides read TGTGCCATCAGCCCAACTAGCGACAATGAGCAGTTCTTC. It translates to CAISPTSDNEQFF.

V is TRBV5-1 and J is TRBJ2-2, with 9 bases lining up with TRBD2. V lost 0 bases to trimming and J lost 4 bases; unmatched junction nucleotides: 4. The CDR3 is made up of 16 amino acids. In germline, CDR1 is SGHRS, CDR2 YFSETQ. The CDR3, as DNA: TGCGCCAGCAGCTTGGTTGCGGGAGGGGTCACCGGGGAGCTGTTTTTT. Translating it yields CASSLVAGGVTGELFF.

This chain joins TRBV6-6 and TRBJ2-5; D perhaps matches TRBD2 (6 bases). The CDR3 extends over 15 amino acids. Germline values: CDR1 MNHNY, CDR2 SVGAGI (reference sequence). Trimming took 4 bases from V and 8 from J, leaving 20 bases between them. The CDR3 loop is CASSSGRIRVDTQYF. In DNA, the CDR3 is TGTGCCAGCAGTTCAGGGAGGATTAGGGTAGATACCCAGTACTTC.